The text below deals with one TCR beta chain. The target antigen is unknown. Primers: 60 Vbeta forward and 13 Jbeta reverse. Repertoires were generated with immunoSEQ multiplex PCR, while TCRdb's copy carries only in-frame clones and drops some. The profile shows about 140,000 clones, 66% of them singletons. This sample is drawn from a study of cytomegalovirus exposure and HLA in healthy donors. Findings and limits, study-wide: Presence/absence analysis assumed near-uniform sequencing depth across donors. Earlier analysis yielded a pattern in which most TCR beta V segments were productive about 87% or about 30% of the time.

This CDR3 spans 15 amino acids. CDR1 and CDR2 from the germline V gene are SQVTM and ANQGSEA. V shed 6 bases and J 7 bases; nucleotides not matched to a gene: 11. The source of this sequence is a woman aged 55-75 years in good health and CMV-seronegative. The V gene is TRBV29-1, the J gene TRBJ1-5; 11 bases agree with TRBD1. The sequenced sample was PBMCs. CDR3 sequence: CSVVTGTGGHQPQHF. In nucleotides, the CDR3 is TGCAGCGTGGTGACTGGGACAGGGGGACACCAGCCCCAGCATTTT.